This T cell receptor beta chain was sequenced for a study of cytomegalovirus exposure and HLA in healthy donors. For this clone: Its antigen is currently unknown.

The germline V gene has CDR1 SGHNT and CDR2 YYREEE (reference sequence). The CDR3 length is 15 residues. The V end was cut by 0 bases, the J end by 0 bases, with 9 bases between. Donors consisted of healthy bone marrow donors. Primers included in the PCR were 60 Vbeta and 13 Jbeta primers. The method was immunoSEQ multiplex PCR; TCRdb's version includes in-frame clones alone and lacks a portion of them. The table lists around 150,000 clones, around 79% of them singletons, with about 4% in the top ten. Findings of the study overall: For most subjects, TCR beta sequences were reported to predict HLA-A and HLA-B alleles with accuracy. In a later analysis, TCR beta V- and J-gene trimming was associated with a missense DCLRE1C variant. Three CMV-associated chains were confirmed in vitro to be specific for CMV antigens.

The TCR originated in a human donor in good health. The rearrangement joins TRBV5-4 to TRBJ1-1; D not resolved. Material: PBMCs. The CDR3 reads CASSLETSVNTEAFF. CDR3 DNA sequence: TGTGCCAGCAGCTTGGAGACTTCGGTGAACACTGAAGCTTTCTTT.